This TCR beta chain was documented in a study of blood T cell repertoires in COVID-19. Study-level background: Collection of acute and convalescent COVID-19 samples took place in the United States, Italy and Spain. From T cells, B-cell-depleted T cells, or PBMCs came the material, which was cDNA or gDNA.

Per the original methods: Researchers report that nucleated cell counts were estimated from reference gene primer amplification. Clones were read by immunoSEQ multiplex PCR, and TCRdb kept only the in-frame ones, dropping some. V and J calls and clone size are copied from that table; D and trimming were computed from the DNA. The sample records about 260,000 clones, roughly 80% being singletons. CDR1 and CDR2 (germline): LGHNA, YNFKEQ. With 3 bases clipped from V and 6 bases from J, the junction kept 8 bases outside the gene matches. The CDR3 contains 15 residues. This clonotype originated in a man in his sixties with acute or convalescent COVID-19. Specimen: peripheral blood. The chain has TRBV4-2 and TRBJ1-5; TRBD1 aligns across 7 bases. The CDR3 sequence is CASSQATGVGQPQHF. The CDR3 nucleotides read TGTGCCAGCAGCCAGGCTACAGGGGTTGGTCAGCCCCAGCATTTT.